The 29 T cell receptor beta chains in this list originate from one sample, sequenced in a study of blood T cell repertoires in COVID-19. Assay used: immunoSEQ multiplex PCR; TCRdb lists only in-frame clones, some missing. This table has approximately 170,000 clones, 88% appearing once. Material: PBMCs or T cells enriched from blood (not recorded which). The receptors originated from a woman under 30 who had recovered from COVID-19.

The CDR3 region is CASSQPGTGGFWGYTF. CDR3 nucleotide sequence: TGTGCCAGCAGTCAACCCGGGACAGGGGGCTTCTGGGGCTACACCTTC. The rearrangement links TRBV28 to TRBJ1-2; 12 positions agree with TRBD1. This CDR3 spans 16 amino acids. Trimming took 5 bases from V and 8 from J; bases not matched to a gene: 12. Germline values: CDR1 MDHEN, CDR2 SYDVKM.

The chain uses TRBV6-5 and TRBJ2-3, with TRBD1 matching over 8 bases. Trimming took 4 bases from V and 1 from J; bases not matched to a gene: 4. The CDR3 is 15 amino acids. Germline V gene sequence: CDR1 MNHEY, CDR2 SVGAGI. Here the CDR3 DNA reads TGTGCCAGCAGTTTCGGACAGGGCGGCACAGATACGCAGTATTTT. Amino acids: CASSFGQGGTDTQYF.

This chain joins TRBV19 and TRBJ2-1; 8 bases fit TRBD2. V shed 10 bases, J shed 9 bases, and the junction held 8 bases outside the gene matches. CDR3 length: 12 amino acids. CDR1 and CDR2 (germline): LNHDA, SQIVND (reference sequence). CDR3 protein: CATRGGASEQFF. In nucleotides, the CDR3 is TGTGCCACTCGGGGGGGGGCCTCTGAGCAGTTCTTC. Filled out from reference TRBV19 and TRBJ2-1, the complete variable domain reads DGGITQSPKYLFRKEGQNVTLSCEQNLNHDAMYWYRQDPGQGLRLIYYSQIVNDFQKGDIAEGYSVSREKKESFPLTVTSAQKNPTAFYLCATRGGASEQFFGPGTRLTVL.

The chain carries TRBV5-4 and TRBJ2-1; 8 nucleotides line up with TRBD1. With V trimmed by 4 bases and J by 10 bases, 7 bases remained unmatched. CDR3 length equals 13 residues. The germline CDR1 and CDR2 sequences are SGHNT and YYREEE (reference sequence). This CDR3 is CASSLGQGREQFF. CDR3 nucleotide sequence: TGTGCCAGCAGCCTCGGACAGGGTAGGGAGCAGTTCTTC.

This clone occurred a few times. The chain couples TRBV7-2 to TRBJ2-5, with D possibly being TRBD2 (7 bases). Per the germline V gene, CDR1 is SGHTA and CDR2 is FQGNSA. CDR3 length: 15 residues. The V end lost 5 bases, the J end lost 0 bases, and 13 bases lay between the germline ends. The CDR3 DNA reads TGTGCCAGCAGCAGGAGGGGGGGGAACCAAGAGACCCAGTACTTC. This encodes CASSRRGGNQETQYF.

This clone was recorded once. The chain links TRBV28 to TRBJ2-7, with 8 bases that match TRBD1. CDR1 is MDHEN, CDR2 SYDVKM, per germline. CDR3 length: 17 amino acids. V gave up 5 bases and J gave up 3 bases; unmatched junction bases: 15. CDR3 sequence (DNA): TGTGCCAGCAGTCTACCAACGAGGACAGGGCTCTACTACGAGCAGTACTTC. Residues: CASSLPTRTGLYYEQYF.

The V and J genes are TRBV6-5 and TRBJ1-1; no reliable D call. The length of the CDR3 is 11 residues. CDR1 and CDR2 from the germline V gene are MNHEY and SVGAGI. Trimming left V 8 bases short and J 0 bases short, with 4 bases between. DNA for the CDR3: TGTGCCAGCTCGGTGAACACTGAAGCTTTCTTT. It codes for CASSVNTEAFF.

The chain uses TRBV6-5 and TRBJ1-1, with D possibly matching TRBD1 (6 bases). This CDR3 has 14 residues. The germline V gene has CDR1 MNHEY and CDR2 SVGAGI. Trimming took off 7 bases at V and 6 bases at J, with 18 bases between the two ends. The CDR3 spells CASTQTGGGAEAFF. The CDR3 bases are TGTGCCAGCACCCAGACAGGTGGGGGGGCTGAAGCTTTCTTT.

This rearrangement joins TRBV4-2 to TRBJ2-3; 11 bases line up with TRBD2. The CDR3 contains 17 residues. Germline V gene lookup returns CDR1 LGHNA and CDR2 YNFKEQ. V dropped 3 bases and J dropped 4; count of bases not matched to a gene: 9. The CDR3, as DNA: TGTGCCAGCAGCCAGGACATAGCGGGGGGGCAGGCAGATACGCAGTATTTT. This codes for CASSQDIAGGQADTQYF.

The V gene is TRBV30, the J gene TRBJ1-1, with unresolved D. Trimming stripped 0 bases from V and 2 bases from J, with 7 bases between. The germline V gene has CDR1 GTSNPN and CDR2 SVGIG (reference sequence). The CDR3 extends over 13 amino acids. The CDR3 bases are TGTGCCTGGAGTGTACACGTAAACACTGAAGCTTTCTTT. Encoded protein: CAWSVHVNTEAFF.

The sample holds one count of this clone. The chain carries TRBV30 and TRBJ2-1; no clear D. V was pared by 0 bases and J by 4 bases, with 7 bases between. CDR3 length equals 13 residues. Looked up from germline, CDR1 is GTSNPN and CDR2 is SVGIG (reference sequence). The CDR3 protein is CAWSVSDYNEQFF. CDR3 sequence (DNA): TGTGCCTGGAGTGTCAGTGATTACAATGAGCAGTTCTTC.

This chain connects TRBV20-1 to TRBJ2-5; D unresolved. V lost 3 bases to trimming and J lost 7 bases, with 12 bases between them. Germline V CDR1 and CDR2: DFQATT, SNEGSKA (reference sequence). The CDR3 contains 12 residues. This CDR3 reads CSASDSSGTQYF. CDR3 in DNA: TGCAGTGCTAGTGATTCTTCGGGGACCCAGTACTTC.

The chain carries TRBV19 and TRBJ2-2, with 8 nucleotides matching TRBD1. The junction had 9 bases not matched to a gene; V was cut back by 4 bases and J by 5 bases. The CDR3 is 16 residues long. The V gene's germline CDR1 is LNHDA and CDR2 SQIVND (reference sequence). The CDR3 loop is CASSNPHRTGTGELFF. CDR3 bases: TGTGCCAGTAGTAATCCCCACCGGACAGGGACCGGGGAGCTGTTTTTT.

This clone was counted a single time. The genes are TRBV11-2 and TRBJ2-7, with 10 nucleotides matching TRBD1. In germline, CDR1 is SGHAT, CDR2 FQNNGV. With V trimmed by 5 bases and J by 7 bases, 8 bases remained unmatched. CDR3 length: 14 amino acids. Here the CDR3 DNA reads TGTGCCAGCAGCATCGGACAGGGGGGATATGAGCAGTACTTC. Amino acid sequence: CASSIGQGGYEQYF.

The V call is TRBV19, the J call TRBJ2-7, with 9 positions matching TRBD1. This CDR3 contains 15 residues. Germline values: CDR1 LNHDA, CDR2 SQIVND (reference sequence). Trimming at V came to 1 base and at J to 6 bases, leaving 7 bases not matched to a gene. The CDR3 nucleotides read TGTGCCAGTAGTATAGGGTACAGGGGGCACGGCGAGCAGTACTTC. It yields the protein CASSIGYRGHGEQYF. Using reference TRBV19 and TRBJ2-7 for the parts outside the CDR3, the full variable domain is DGGITQSPKYLFRKEGQNVTLSCEQNLNHDAMYWYRQDPGQGLRLIYYSQIVNDFQKGDIAEGYSVSREKKESFPLTVTSAQKNPTAFYLCASSIGYRGHGEQYFGPGTRLTVT.

The chain has TRBV19 and TRBJ1-4, with 7 bases aligning to TRBD1. The CDR3 is 14 residues long. Germline V gene lookup returns CDR1 LNHDA and CDR2 SQIVND (reference sequence). Trimming at V came to 6 bases and at J to 5 bases, leaving 6 bases not matched to a gene. The CDR3 region has the DNA TGTGCCAGTAGCTACAGGGGATCCAATGAAAAACTGTTTTTT. Its protein product is CASSYRGSNEKLFF. Using reference TRBV19 and TRBJ1-4 for the parts outside the CDR3, the full variable domain is DGGITQSPKYLFRKEGQNVTLSCEQNLNHDAMYWYRQDPGQGLRLIYYSQIVNDFQKGDIAEGYSVSREKKESFPLTVTSAQKNPTAFYLCASSYRGSNEKLFFGSGTQLSVL.

The gene calls are TRBV6-4 and TRBJ2-3, with 9 bases lining up with TRBD2. CDR1 and CDR2 (germline): MRHNA, SNTAGT. This CDR3 comprises 15 residues. The V segment lost 6 bases and the J segment 4 bases; nucleotides outside the gene matches: 8. Here the CDR3 reads CASSAGSGRSDTQYF. In DNA form, the CDR3 reads TGTGCCAGCAGCGCGGGGAGCGGGAGGTCAGATACGCAGTATTTT.

Here the CDR3 DNA reads TGTGCCAGCAGCTTAGTGAAACGAGAGCCCCAGCATTTT. Protein: CASSLVKREPQHF. The rearrangement joins TRBV7-2 to TRBJ1-5; no reliable D call. V gave up 1 base and J gave up 8 bases, with 9 bases separating them. Looked up from germline, CDR1 is SGHTA and CDR2 is FQGNSA. The CDR3 has 13 residues.

The CDR3 here is CSVTQTNEKLFF. The CDR3 nucleotides read TGCAGCGTGACACAAACTAATGAAAAACTGTTTTTT. The gene calls are TRBV29-1 and TRBJ1-4; no clear D gene. Looked up from germline, CDR1 is SQVTM and CDR2 is ANQGSEA. The CDR3 runs to 12 residues. Deletions cut 6 bases from V and 1 base from J, with 6 bases between.

The genes are TRBV6-2 or TRBV6-3 and TRBJ1-6; the D gene is possibly TRBD1 (5 bases). In germline, CDR1 is MNHEY, CDR2 SVGEGT. V was cut by 2 bases and J by 7 bases, with 9 bases left in between. This CDR3 has 14 amino acids. The CDR3 DNA reads as TGTGCCAGCAGTTACGGAAACAGGAATTCACCCCTCCACTTT. As protein: CASSYGNRNSPLHF.

The rearrangement joins TRBV29-1 to TRBJ2-5; 8 bases are a match to TRBD1. Per germline, CDR1 SQVTM and CDR2 ANQGSEA. The CDR3 sequence is 13 residues long. Losses at the gene ends were 3 bases for V and 2 bases for J; bases not matched to a gene: 2. Here the CDR3 reads CSVDGTGQETQYF. In DNA form, the CDR3 reads TGCAGCGTTGATGGGACAGGACAAGAGACCCAGTACTTC.

There are a few counts of this clone. The gene calls are TRBV28 and TRBJ1-3; D unresolved. V shed 3 bases and J shed 0 bases, with 9 bases lying between them. This CDR3 region has 15 residues. Germline CDR1 reads MDHEN; CDR2 reads SYDVKM. CDR3 amino acids: CASSLPYGSGNTIYF. In nucleotides, the CDR3 is TGTGCCAGCAGTTTGCCGTACGGCTCTGGAAACACCATATATTTT.

V gene TRBV19 combines with J gene TRBJ1-1; TRBD1 aligns across 7 bases. The germline V gene has CDR1 LNHDA and CDR2 SQIVND (reference sequence). With 5 bases clipped from V and 4 bases from J, the junction kept 10 bases outside the gene matches. This CDR3 contains 15 residues. The CDR3 region is CASSEGDRVGTEAFF. The CDR3 nucleotides read TGTGCCAGTAGTGAAGGAGACAGGGTAGGCACTGAAGCTTTCTTT.

J is TRBJ1-5 and V is TRBV19; D not resolved. The V gene's germline CDR1 is LNHDA and CDR2 SQIVND (reference sequence). Trimming pared 2 bases from V and 7 bases from J, leaving 9 bases between. The CDR3 spans 13 residues. The CDR3 protein is CASSIFRRQPQHF. Written as DNA, the CDR3 is TGTGCCAGTAGTATATTTAGGAGGCAGCCCCAGCATTTT.

The chain joins TRBV7-8 to TRBJ2-5, with 12 positions matching TRBD2. This CDR3 contains 15 residues. The junction had 2 bases not matched to a gene; V was cut back by 2 bases and J by 4 bases. CDR1 is SGHVS, CDR2 FQNEAQ, per germline. The CDR3 spells CASSLLAGGPETQYF. CDR3 DNA: TGTGCCAGCAGCTTACTAGCGGGGGGGCCAGAGACCCAGTACTTC. Supplemented by reference TRBV7-8 and TRBJ2-5, the full variable domain reads GAGVSQSPRYKVAKRGQDVALRCDPISGHVSLFWYQQALGQGPEFLTYFQNEAQLDKSGLPSDRFFAERPEGSVSTLKIQRTQQEDSAVYLCASSLLAGGPETQYFGPGTRLLVL.

CDR3 region: CASSLLFGTGHSNQPQHF. CDR3 bases: TGTGCCAGCAGCTTGTTGTTCGGGACAGGCCATAGCAATCAGCCCCAGCATTTT. This chain connects TRBV5-8 to TRBJ1-5, with 8 positions matching TRBD1. CDR1 and CDR2 (germline): SGHTS, YDEGEE. The CDR3 totals 18 residues. Trimming removed 1 base from V and 0 bases from J; junction bases left unmatched: 9.

CDR3 DNA: TGTGCCACCAGCAGGACACCGAGGACTAGCGGTAATGAGCAGTTCTTC. Protein: CATSRTPRTSGNEQFF. J is TRBJ2-1 and V is TRBV15; TRBD2 aligns across 10 bases. J was trimmed by 7 bases and V by 3 bases; bases with no gene match: 9. Germline CDR1 reads LNHNV; CDR2 reads YYDKDF (reference sequence). The CDR3 covers 16 residues.

The CDR3 reads CASSLGLAQETQYF. The CDR3 DNA reads TGTGCCAGCAGCTTAGGATTGGCTCAAGAGACCCAGTACTTC. The chain recombines TRBV7-9 with TRBJ2-5; D is uncertain. CDR3 length: 14 residues. Germline lookup yields CDR1 SEHNR and CDR2 FQNEAQ (reference sequence). Trimming cost V 1 base and J 2 bases, with 8 bases left between them.

The genes are TRBV30 and TRBJ2-7; no definite D call. Germline V gene sequence: CDR1 GTSNPN, CDR2 SVGIG (reference sequence). The CDR3 length is 12 residues. V lost 2 bases and J lost 2, with 7 bases in between. This CDR3 is CAWSPRAYEQYF. In nucleotides, the CDR3 is TGTGCCTGGAGTCCTCGGGCCTACGAGCAGTACTTC.